This paragraph covers one TCR beta chain sequence. Antigen specificity is unknown. The germline V gene has CDR1 MGHRA and CDR2 YSYEKL. This CDR3 contains 21 residues. Losses at the gene ends were 3 bases for V and 0 bases for J; bases not matched to a gene: 15. Genomic DNA of each subset was evenly split across several immunoSEQ plates. Assay: immunoSEQ multiplex PCR; the TCRdb copy retains only in-frame clones and omits some. The repertoire holds over a million clones, with 78% as singletons. The data are from a study of shared clonotypes between healthy human individuals. Across the study: Three CD4 naive, three CD4 memory, two CD8 naive and one CD8 memory plate were used per donor.

Whole-study findings and limits: Relative to memory subsets, naive subsets generally showed larger estimated richness. With a handful of donors compared, roughly 5% of naive CD4 clonotypes were shared.

The sequencing input was memory CD4+ T cells from PBMCs. Subset described: CD45RA-negative fraction. The origin of this receptor is a young man in good health. Some clones in this sample may be carry-over from other donors' samples. V is TRBV4-1 and J is TRBJ2-6; 9 positions match TRBD2. The CDR3 reads CASSQSTVGAGGPSGANVLTF. The CDR3, as DNA: TGCGCCAGCAGCCAGTCAACGGTGGGAGCGGGAGGTCCCTCTGGGGCCAACGTCCTGACTTTC.